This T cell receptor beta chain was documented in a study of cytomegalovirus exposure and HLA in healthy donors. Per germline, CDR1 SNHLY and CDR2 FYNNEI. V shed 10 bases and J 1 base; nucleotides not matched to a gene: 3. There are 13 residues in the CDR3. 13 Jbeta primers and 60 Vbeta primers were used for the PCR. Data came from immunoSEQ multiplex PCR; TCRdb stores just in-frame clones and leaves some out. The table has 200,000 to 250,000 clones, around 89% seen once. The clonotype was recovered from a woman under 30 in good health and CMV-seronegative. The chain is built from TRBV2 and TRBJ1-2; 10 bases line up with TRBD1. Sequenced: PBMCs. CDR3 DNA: TGTGCCATCCGGGACAGGGGTAACTATGGCTACACCTTC. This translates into CAIRDRGNYGYTF.